These 7 T cell receptor beta chains share one sample of origin, sequenced in a study of T cells after yellow fever vaccination. TCRdb redid the calling of the 5' RACE reads with MiXCR, one entry per CDR3 protein. The sample carries some 100,000 distinct CDR3 sequences, roughly 9% recorded once. The sample in question was CD8+ T cells not binding an NS4B(214-222) dextramer, sorted from PBMCs, obtained roughly 14 days after the first yellow fever vaccination. The receptors here all came from a man between 18 and 29 years old who received the YFV17D yellow fever vaccine.

The genes are TRBV29-1 and TRBJ2-7; D gene ambiguous. The V end was cut by 3 bases, the J end by 4 bases, with 7 bases between. The germline V gene has CDR1 SQVTM and CDR2 ANQGSEA. The length of the CDR3 is 11 residues. CDR3 DNA sequence: TGCAGCGTTGAGTGCGGATACGAGCAGTACGTC. Translating it yields CSVECGYEQYV.

There are a few counts of this clonotype. This sequence joins TRBV12-3 or TRBV12-4 and TRBJ2-1, with 12 bases aligning to TRBD2. V was pared by 3 bases and J by 4 bases, with 7 bases of the junction left unmatched. CDR3 length equals 17 residues. The CDR3: CASSLGTSGGQYNEQFF. CDR3 sequence (DNA): TGTGCCAGCAGTTTGGGTACTAGCGGGGGGCAATACAATGAGCAGTTCTTC.

The chain uses TRBV4-3 and TRBJ1-5, with D hard to call. V lost 2 bases and J 7 bases, leaving 9 bases between the germline ends. The CDR3 has 13 residues. CDR1 and CDR2 from the germline V gene are LGHNA and YSLEER. The CDR3 loop is CASSQSLLQPQHF. CDR3 nucleotide sequence: TGCGCCAGCAGCCAAAGTCTTCTGCAGCCCCAGCATTTT.

This clonotype turned up a few times. This chain joins TRBV4-2 and TRBJ2-2; D unclear. The CDR3 has 14 residues. Looked up from germline, CDR1 is LGHNA and CDR2 is YNFKEQ. V was clipped by 4 bases and J by 3 bases, with 9 bases between them. In DNA form, the CDR3 reads TGTGCCAGCAGCCCGCGACCACACACCGGGGAGCTGTTTTTT. Its translation: CASSPRPHTGELFF.

The chain uses TRBV6-2 or TRBV6-3 and TRBJ1-4; D remains unclear. The V gene's germline CDR1 is MNHEY and CDR2 SVGEGT. CDR3 length: 17 residues. Between the trimmed V and J ends, which lost 2 bases and 0 bases, there was a span of 13 bases. The DNA of the CDR3 is TGTGCCAGCAGTTACCACGAGACGGACGCAACTAATGAAAAACTGTTTTTT. Residues: CASSYHETDATNEKLFF.

This sequence joins TRBV12-3 or TRBV12-4 and TRBJ2-3, with a possible D match to TRBD2 (5 bases). V lost 6 bases, J lost 0 bases, and 10 bases lay in between. The CDR3 totals 14 residues. CDR3: CASSGLASTDTQYF. For the CDR3, the DNA is TGTGCCAGCAGCGGACTTGCTAGCACAGATACGCAGTATTTT.

This clonotype was observed many times. The rearrangement links TRBV28 to TRBJ2-3; D is unclear. Trimming shortened V by 2 bases and J by 0 bases, and 9 bases separated the two germline ends. The germline CDR1 and CDR2 sequences are MDHEN and SYDVKM. The CDR3 is 15 residues long. The CDR3, as DNA: TGTGCCAGCAGTTTAGATGTCGGTAGCACAGATACGCAGTATTTT. This encodes CASSLDVGSTDTQYF. The variable domain in full, completed from reference TRBV28 and TRBJ2-3, reads DVKVTQSSRYLVKRTGEKVFLECVQDMDHENMFWYRQDPGLGLRLIYFSYDVKMKEKGDIPEGYSVSREKKERFSLILESASTNQTSMYLCASSLDVGSTDTQYFGPGTRLTVL.